The clone carrying this T cell receptor beta chain is a singleton in its sample. Each donor supplied roughly 9.2 milliliters of peripheral blood. The record originates from a study of blood T cells in healthy people across ages. For the second PCR, which ran for roughly 6 to 12 cycles, a sample-barcoded 5' primer and a J-beta primer mix were used. MiXCR was run by TCRdb on the 5' RACE reads, yielding one entry per CDR3 protein. The sample yields roughly 830,000 distinct CDR3 sequences, 62% seen once. Deletions cut 7 bases from V and 3 bases from J, with 22 bases between. This CDR3 comprises 15 residues. CDR1 and CDR2 from the germline V gene are DFQATT and SNEGSKA (reference sequence).

This clonotype was sampled from a man in his thirties or forties in good health. The sequenced sample was blood. The chain has TRBV20-1 and TRBJ2-7; tentative D call: TRBD1 (5 bases). The CDR3 bases are TGCAGTGTGCGACAGACCTCAACCCCCTTCTACGAGCAGTACTTC. This translates into CSVRQTSTPFYEQYF.